The source of this T cell receptor (beta chain) is a study of blood T cells in healthy people across ages. The use of a sample-barcoded 5' primer and a J-beta primer mix characterized a second PCR of 7 to 11 cycles. TCRdb itself ran the 5' RACE reads through MiXCR, one entry per CDR3 protein. The sample includes 600,000 or so distinct CDR3 sequences, approximately 30% seen only once; the top ten take 15% to 18%. V was clipped by 5 bases and J by 4 bases, with 13 bases between them. CDR1 SGHTA and CDR2 FQGNSA come from the germline V gene. The CDR3 loop spans 14 amino acids. As to this clonotype: Its antigen remains unknown.

Whole-study findings and limits: Using unsorted PBMCs precluded a conclusive naive versus antigen-experienced comparison.

This TCR came from a woman older than 75 in good health. Sample: blood. The genes are TRBV7-2 and TRBJ2-3, with TRBD2 as a possible D gene (5 bases). The CDR3: CASSDGLVADTQYF. In DNA, the CDR3 is TGTGCCAGCAGCGACGGACTGGTAGCAGATACGCAGTATTTT.